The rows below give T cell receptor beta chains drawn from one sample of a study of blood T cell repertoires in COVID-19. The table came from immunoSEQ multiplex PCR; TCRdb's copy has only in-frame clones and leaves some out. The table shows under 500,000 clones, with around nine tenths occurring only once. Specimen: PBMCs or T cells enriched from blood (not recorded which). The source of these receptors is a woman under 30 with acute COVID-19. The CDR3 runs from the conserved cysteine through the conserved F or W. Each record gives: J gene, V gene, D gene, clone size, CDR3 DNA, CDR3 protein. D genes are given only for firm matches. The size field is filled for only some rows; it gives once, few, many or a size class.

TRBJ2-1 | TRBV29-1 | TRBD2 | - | TGCAGCGTTGACCCCTGGGGGGGGTCTGCCTACAATGAGCAGTTCTTC | CSVDPWGGSAYNEQFF
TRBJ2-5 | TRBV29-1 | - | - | TGCAGCGTCGCCCTAGTAACCCCCCAAGAGACCCAGTACTTC | CSVALVTPQETQYF
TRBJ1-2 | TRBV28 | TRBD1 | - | TGTGCCAGCAGGGGACAGGGAGGGGTATATGGCTACACCTTC | CASRGQGGVYGYTF
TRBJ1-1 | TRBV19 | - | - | TGTGCCAGTAGTGAGGGTGTTACTGAAGCTTTCTTT | CASSEGVTEAFF
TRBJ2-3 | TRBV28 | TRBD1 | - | TGTGCCAGCACCAAGGGACAGGGAACAGATACGCAGTATTTT | CASTKGQGTDTQYF
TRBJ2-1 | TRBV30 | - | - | TGTGCCTGGAGGAGAATCTCCTACAATGAGCAGTTCTTC | CAWRRISYNEQFF
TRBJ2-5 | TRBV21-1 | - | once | TGTGCCAGCAGAAAAGAAGTGAGCCATTCGGGTGAGACCCAGTACTTC | CASRKEVSHSGETQYF
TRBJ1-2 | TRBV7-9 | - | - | TGTGCCAGCCGCCCCGCGAGTAACTATGGCTACACCTTC | CASRPASNYGYTF
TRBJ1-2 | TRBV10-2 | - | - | TGCGCCAGCATTGATCAAGGGGGAGAAGGCTACACCTTC | CASIDQGGEGYTF
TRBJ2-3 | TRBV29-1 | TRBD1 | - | TGCAGCGCCCGACAGGGTACAGATACGCAGTATTTT | CSARQGTDTQYF
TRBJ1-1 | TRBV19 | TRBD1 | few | TGTGCCAGTAGTCGATCCGGGACAGGGGTTCTCACTGAAGCTTTCTTT | CASSRSGTGVLTEAFF
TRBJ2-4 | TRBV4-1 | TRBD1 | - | TGCGCCAGCAGATATGGGGACAGTGCCAAAAACATTCAGTACTTC | CASRYGDSAKNIQYF
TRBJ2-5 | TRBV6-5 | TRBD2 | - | TGTGCCAGCAGTTACCGCCGGACTAGCGGCGAGACCCAGTACTTC | CASSYRRTSGETQYF
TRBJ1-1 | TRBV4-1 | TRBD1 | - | TGCGCCAGCAGCCAGCCAAGGGACAGCCGTGAAGCTTTCTTT | CASSQPRDSREAFF
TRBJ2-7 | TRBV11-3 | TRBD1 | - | TGTGCCAGCAGCTTAGACGGGACAGGGGGCTACGAGCAGTACTTC | CASSLDGTGGYEQYF
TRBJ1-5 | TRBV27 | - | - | TGTGCCAGCAGGCGTCCAGGTCAGCCCCAGCATTTT | CASRRPGQPQHF
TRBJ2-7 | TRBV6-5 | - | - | TGTGCCAGCAGTCCCGACAGTTCCGAGCAGTACTTC | CASSPDSSEQYF
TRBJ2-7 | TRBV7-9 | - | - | TGTGCCAGCAGCGTAAATCCAGAAATCTACGAGCAGTACTTC | CASSVNPEIYEQYF
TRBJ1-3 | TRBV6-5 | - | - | TGTGCCAGCATTAAGTCGGGGATCTCTGGAAACACCATATATTTT | CASIKSGISGNTIYF
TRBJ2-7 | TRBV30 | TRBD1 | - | TGTGCCTGGGACATTCGGACAGGCAGCTACGAGCAGTACTTC | CAWDIRTGSYEQYF
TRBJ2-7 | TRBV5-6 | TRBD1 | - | TGTGCCAGCAGGACAGGGTCGTTTTCCTACGAGCAGTACTTC | CASRTGSFSYEQYF
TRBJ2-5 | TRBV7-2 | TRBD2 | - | TGTGCCAGCAGCATAACTAGCGGGGAAGAGACCCAGTACTTC | CASSITSGEETQYF
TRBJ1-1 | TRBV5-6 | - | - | TGTGCCAGCAGCTTCCGCAGCACTGAAGCTTTCTTT | CASSFRSTEAFF
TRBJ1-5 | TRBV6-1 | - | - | TGTGCCAGCAGTGACGGGGGTAGGGATCAGCCCCAGCATTTT | CASSDGGRDQPQHF
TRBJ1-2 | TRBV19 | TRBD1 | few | TGTGCCAGTAGTATTGACGCGGGGACAGCAACTTACTATGGCTACACCTTC | CASSIDAGTATYYGYTF
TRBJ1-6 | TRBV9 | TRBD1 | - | TGTGCCAGCAGCGTAGCCCCCGGGACAGGGGATTCACCCCTCCACTTT | CASSVAPGTGDSPLHF
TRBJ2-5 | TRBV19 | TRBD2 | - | TGTGCCAGTAGTATTGGGCGAACTAGCGGGGTAGAGACCCAGTACTTC | CASSIGRTSGVETQYF
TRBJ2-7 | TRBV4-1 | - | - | TGCGCCAGCAGCCAAGAGGGGGCAGGACACAGCTACGAGCAGTACTTC | CASSQEGAGHSYEQYF
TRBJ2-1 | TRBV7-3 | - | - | TGTGCCAGCAGCGAGCGGAGGGAGGACAATGAGCAGTTCTTC | CASSERREDNEQFF
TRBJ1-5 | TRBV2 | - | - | TGTGCCAGCAAGTCAGGGTCGGCGGGCAATCAGCCCCAGCATTTT | CASKSGSAGNQPQHF
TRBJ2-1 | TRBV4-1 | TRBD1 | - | TGCGCCAGCAGCCACCCCGGGACAGGCCTATACAATGAGCAGTTCTTC | CASSHPGTGLYNEQFF
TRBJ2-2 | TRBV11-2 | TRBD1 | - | TGTGCCAGCAGAGACATTCGAGGACAGGGAACAACCGGGGAGCTGTTTTTT | CASRDIRGQGTTGELFF
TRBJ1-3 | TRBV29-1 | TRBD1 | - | TGCAGCGTACAGGGGACGCTGGGAAACACCATATATTTT | CSVQGTLGNTIYF
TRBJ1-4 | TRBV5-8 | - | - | TGTGCCAGCAGCTTGGGGGCTTACAATGAAAAACTGTTTTTT | CASSLGAYNEKLFF
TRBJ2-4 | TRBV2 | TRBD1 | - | TGTGCCACCCTCGGGACAGAAGCCAAAAACATTCAGTACTTC | CATLGTEAKNIQYF
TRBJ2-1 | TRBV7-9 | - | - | TGTGCCAGCAGCCCTGAACTAGGCATGTCCTACAATGAGCAGTTCTTC | CASSPELGMSYNEQFF
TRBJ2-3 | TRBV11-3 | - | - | TGTGCCAGCAGCTTAGTCCCAACTAGTGCGGATACGCAGTATTTT | CASSLVPTSADTQYF